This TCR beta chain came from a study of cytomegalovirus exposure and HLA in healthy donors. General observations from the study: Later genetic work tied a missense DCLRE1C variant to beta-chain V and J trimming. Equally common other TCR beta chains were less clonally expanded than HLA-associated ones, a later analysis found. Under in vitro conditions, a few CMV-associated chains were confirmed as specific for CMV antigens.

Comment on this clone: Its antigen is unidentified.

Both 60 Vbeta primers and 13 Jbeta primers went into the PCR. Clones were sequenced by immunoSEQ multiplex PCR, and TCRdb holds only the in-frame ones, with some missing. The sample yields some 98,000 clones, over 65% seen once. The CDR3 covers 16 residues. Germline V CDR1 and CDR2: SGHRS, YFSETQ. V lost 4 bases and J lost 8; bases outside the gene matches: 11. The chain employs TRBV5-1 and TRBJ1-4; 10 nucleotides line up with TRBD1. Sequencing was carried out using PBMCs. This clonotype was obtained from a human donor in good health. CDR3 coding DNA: TGCGCCAGCAGCCGCCTAGGTGGGACAGGGGCCGAAAAACTGTTTTTT. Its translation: CASSRLGGTGAEKLFF. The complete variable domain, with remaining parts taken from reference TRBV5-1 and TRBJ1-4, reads KAGVTQTPRYLIKTRGQQVTLSCSPISGHRSVSWYQQTPGQGLQFLFEYFSETQRNKGNFPGRFSGRQFSNSRSEMNVSTLELGDSALYLCASSRLGGTGAEKLFFGSGTQLSVL.